This T cell receptor (beta chain) was retrieved from a study of Graves' ophthalmopathy and Graves' hyperthyroidism. Across the study: By definition, stable hyperthyroidism involved no ophthalmopathy within 18 months of follow-up.

Pregnant or lactating patients and those with other autoimmune diseases or uncontrolled infections were excluded. Diagnosis was based on clinical symptoms, serum thyroxine, TRAb, thyroid ultrasound and orbital computed tomography. The authors amplified TCR beta CDR3 regions, and they did so from RNA transcripts for repertoire sequencing. HTBI-primed RT-PCR formed the first round, and a multiplex PCR formed the second. TCRdb used MiXCR to reprocess the multiplex PCR reads, holding one entry per CDR3 protein. The sample consists of around 1,200,000 distinct CDR3 sequences, 35% to 40% of them appearing once. This clonotype showed up just a few times. The receptor's source is an adult man with Graves' hyperthyroidism. Specimen: peripheral blood or thyroid tissue (not recorded which).

CDR3 sequence (DNA): TGTGCCACGGTGAGGCGGGGCACTGAAGCTTTCTTT. As protein: CATVRRGTEAFF. The chain couples TRBV10-3 to TRBJ1-1; D remains unclear. Trimming took 10 bases from V and 4 from J, leaving 13 bases between them. The CDR3 loop spans 12 amino acids. Germline CDR1 and CDR2: ENHRY and SYGVKD.